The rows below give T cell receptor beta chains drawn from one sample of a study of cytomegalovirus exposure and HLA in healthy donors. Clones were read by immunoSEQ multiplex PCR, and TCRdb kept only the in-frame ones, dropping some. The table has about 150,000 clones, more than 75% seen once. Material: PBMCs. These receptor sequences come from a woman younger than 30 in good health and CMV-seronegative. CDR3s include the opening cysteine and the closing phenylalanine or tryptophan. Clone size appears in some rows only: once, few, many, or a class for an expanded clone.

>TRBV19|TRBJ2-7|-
CASRGGGLLEQYF
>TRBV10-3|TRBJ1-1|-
CAISGGVTGNTEAFF
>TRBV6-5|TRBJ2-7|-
CASTLQGTREQYF
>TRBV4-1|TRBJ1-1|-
CASSHSKGYTEAFF
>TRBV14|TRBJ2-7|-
CASSRSLAGGARNLYEQYF
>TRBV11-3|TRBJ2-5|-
CASSLGGTSVQETQYF
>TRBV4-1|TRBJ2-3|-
CASSRLPGLAGGGTDTQYF
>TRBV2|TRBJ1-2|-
CASSLDRDYGYTF
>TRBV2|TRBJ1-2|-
CASRVSGTGDFYGYTF
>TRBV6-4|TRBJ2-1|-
CARRGCVNEQFF
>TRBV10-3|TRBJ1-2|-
CAISESTVYYGYTF
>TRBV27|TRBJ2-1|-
CASSFSLSGEQFF
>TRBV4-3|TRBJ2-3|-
CASRYSLGVSTDTQYF
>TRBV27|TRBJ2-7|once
CASRPGLAYEQYF
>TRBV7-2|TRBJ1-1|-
CASSPYGQGAGAEAFF
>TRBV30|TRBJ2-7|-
CAWSVVRSYEQYF
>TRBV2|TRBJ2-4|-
CASQGQGGNIQYF
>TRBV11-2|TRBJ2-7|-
CASSLGLAGDEQYF
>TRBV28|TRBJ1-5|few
CASSLRRLLARNQPQHF
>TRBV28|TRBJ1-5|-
CASSFPGPWGNQPQHF
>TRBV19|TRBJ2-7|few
CASSKGDPLSYEQYF
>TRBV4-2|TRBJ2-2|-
CASSPRTGASDTGELFF
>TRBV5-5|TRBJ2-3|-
CASSSLAGGLTDTQYF
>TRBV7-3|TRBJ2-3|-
CASSLGVGTDTQYF
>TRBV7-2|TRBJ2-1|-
CASSLGRDTYNEQFF
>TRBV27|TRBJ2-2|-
CASSYGLVGTGELFF
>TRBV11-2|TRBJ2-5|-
CASRASGRGVETQYF
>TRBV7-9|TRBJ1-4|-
CASSLPGANEKLFF
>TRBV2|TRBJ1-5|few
CASRRDNNQPQHF
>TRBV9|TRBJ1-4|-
CASSVDPDSNEKLFF
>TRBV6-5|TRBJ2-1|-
CASVEGGGPYNEQFF
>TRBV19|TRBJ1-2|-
CASSITRGQNGYTF
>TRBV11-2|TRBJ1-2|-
CASSLGQSYGYTF
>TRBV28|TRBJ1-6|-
CASSAPRSPLHF
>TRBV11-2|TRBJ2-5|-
CASSPRAGRETQYF
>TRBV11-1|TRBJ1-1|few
CASSLDSRVRNTEAFF
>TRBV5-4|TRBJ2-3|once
CASSWGLAGGDTQYF
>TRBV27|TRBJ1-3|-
CASSPRGTGIGNTIYF
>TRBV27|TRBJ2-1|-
CASSRESGRFSSGEQFF
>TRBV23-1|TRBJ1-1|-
CASSRPSGARYTEAFF
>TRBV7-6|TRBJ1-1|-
CASSPPFPMNTEAFF
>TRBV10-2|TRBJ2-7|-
CASRGQGAREQYF
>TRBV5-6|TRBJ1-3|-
CASSLGSGPGNTIYF
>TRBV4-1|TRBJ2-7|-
CASSQGGGPTYEQYF
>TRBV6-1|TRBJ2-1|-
CASSEGSGGNNEQFF
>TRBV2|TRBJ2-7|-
CASNTPKYEQYF
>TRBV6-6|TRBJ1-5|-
CASSYSAGSNQPQHF
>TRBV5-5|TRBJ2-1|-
CASSLAPTGEQFF
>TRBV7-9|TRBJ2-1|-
CASSGGQREGHNEQFF
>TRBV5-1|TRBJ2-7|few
CASSLGGGPAYEQYF
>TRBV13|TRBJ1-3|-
CASSLTGSPIADTIYF
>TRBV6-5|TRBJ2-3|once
CATRLPGTDTQYF
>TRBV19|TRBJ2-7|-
CASRQQGRVAYEQYF
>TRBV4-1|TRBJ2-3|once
CASSQVPGGPLNTQYF
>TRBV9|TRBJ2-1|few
CASSVTGTSGSSEQFF
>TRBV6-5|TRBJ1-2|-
CASTRTQGFDYGYTF
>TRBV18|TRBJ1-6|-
CASSPAGTGVGSPLHF
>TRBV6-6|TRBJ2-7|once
CASSYSGGTYEQYF
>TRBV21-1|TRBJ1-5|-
CASSNGPGGKGSNQPQHF